Below, one T cell receptor (beta chain) is given with its context. No antigen is known for it. Base qualities are not at hand, and no much larger clone is one base apart. The method behind the library was 5' RACE. The run used an Illumina HiSeq 2500. The second PCR ran for roughly 7 to 11 cycles and used a J-beta primer mix along with a sample-barcoded 5' primer. A template-switch 5' adaptor carrying 12 random nucleotides introduced a unique molecular identifier onto each TCR beta cDNA molecule. At least 2.5 million CDR3-containing paired-end reads were obtained from each sample. First-strand cDNA synthesis was performed from all RNA using the Mint cDNA synthesis kit, with priming by a TRBC-specific oligonucleotide. Following uracil-DNA glycosylase treatment, a first 18-cycle PCR with universal primers M1SS and BC2_uni_R was performed on all cDNA. As for how the authors treated the data: For normalization, 1 million high-quality reads, each with a distinct molecular identifier, were randomly selected from each sample. Instead of being binned into consensus sequences, reads that shared molecular identifiers were thrown out. MiTCR, run with a Q25 quality threshold and the strictest error-elimination algorithm, handled CDR3 identification, clonotype clustering and error correction. A nonparametric unseen species model with Euler transformation was used to estimate a lower bound on total TCR beta diversity. The public reads were run again by TCRdb, first through fastp at Q25 and then through MiXCR, and only productive beta chains were kept. CDR3 protein duplicates are merged, each entry listing the most common genes and DNA. The V and J calls here are based on TCRdb, not the publication. Across this sample there are around 780,000 distinct CDR3 sequences, with 45% to 70% seen only once. Clones ranked in the top ten supply roughly 25% of the sample.

This entry belongs to a study of blood T cells in healthy people across ages (dated by TCRdb to about 2015). About the study as a whole: In model experiments, roughly one uniquely barcoded TCR beta cDNA molecule per two T cells was captured by template switching. To avoid experimental bias, donors of different ages were distributed randomly across sequencing lanes. The study analyzed two additional independent replicas of 1 million unique cDNA reads from the same blood draw for two donors, one aged 18 to 29 and one aged 80 or older. Four age groups were formed from the donors: young (average around 15 years), middle-aged (approximately 39), aged (around 68) and long-lived (roughly 81). The study measured age-related changes in TCR beta repertoire diversity using deep sequencing normalized with unique cDNA molecular identifiers. The full study reports these points: Because donor CMV infection status was unknown, age-related changes in expanded clonotypes were potentially confounded. Compared with the aged group, the long-lived group had more naive CD4+ T cells, fewer expanded clones and increased TCR diversity, a pattern suggesting age selection. As age increased, observed TCR beta diversity per million T cells dropped in a roughly linear way, and a significant reduction was already evident by age around 41. Since profiling was done on bulk unsorted PBMCs, naive and antigen-experienced compartments could not be conclusively compared. Estimates of total diversity based on one million sequenced T cells were considered lower bounds and underestimates. The percentage of naive T cells measured by flow cytometry correlated strongly with observed TCR beta diversity.

The approximately 39 donors, aged about 6 to 95 years, were systemically healthy Caucasian individuals from Russia. Each donor gave ten milliliters of peripheral blood, collected into EDTA-treated Vacutainer tubes. Ficoll-Paque density-gradient centrifugation was used to isolate PBMCs, with at least 6.5 million per sample. Total RNA was extracted from PBMCs with Trizol reagent, with at least 6 micrograms obtained per sample. For every donor, flow cytometry on a PBMC aliquot measured the percentage of naive CD45RAhigh/CD27high T cells. Compared with germline, V lacks 6 bases and J lacks 11 bases; bases without a gene match: 12. The CDR3 runs 13 residues from the cysteine to the phenylalanine. The only DNA kept is the CDR3, 39 bases in frame from the first base.

Sequences were obtained from blood. The clonotype originates from a man in his forties or fifties in good health. Here the chain combines TRBV12-3 or TRBV12-4 and TRBJ2-5; TRBD1 aligns with 7 central bases. The CDR3 sequence is CASREESTGRQYF. The DNA sequence reads TGTGCCAGCAGGGAGGAATCGACAGGGCGGCAGTACTTC.